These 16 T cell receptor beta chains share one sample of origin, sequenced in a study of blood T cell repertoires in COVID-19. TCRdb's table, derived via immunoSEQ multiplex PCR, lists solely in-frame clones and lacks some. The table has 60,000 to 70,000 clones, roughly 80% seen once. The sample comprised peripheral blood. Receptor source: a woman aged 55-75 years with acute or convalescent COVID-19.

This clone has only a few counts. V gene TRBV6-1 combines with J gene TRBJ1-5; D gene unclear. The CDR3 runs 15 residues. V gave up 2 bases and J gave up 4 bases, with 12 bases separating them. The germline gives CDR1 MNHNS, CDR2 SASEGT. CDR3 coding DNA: TGTGCCAGCAGTGAATCCCTCCCTTCTAATCAGCCCCAGCATTTT. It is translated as CASSESLPSNQPQHF.

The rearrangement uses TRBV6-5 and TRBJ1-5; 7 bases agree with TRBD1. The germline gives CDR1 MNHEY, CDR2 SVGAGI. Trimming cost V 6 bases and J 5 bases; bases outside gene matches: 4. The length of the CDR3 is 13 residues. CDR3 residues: CASRVQGDQPQHF. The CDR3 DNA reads TGTGCCAGCAGAGTCCAGGGGGATCAGCCCCAGCATTTT.

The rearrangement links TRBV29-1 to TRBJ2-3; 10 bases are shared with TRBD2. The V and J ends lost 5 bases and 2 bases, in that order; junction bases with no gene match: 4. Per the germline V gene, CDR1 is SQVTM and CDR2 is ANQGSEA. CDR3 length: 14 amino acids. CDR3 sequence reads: CSVSGGGPTDTQYF. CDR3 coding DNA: TGCAGCGTTAGCGGGGGGGGACCCACAGATACGCAGTATTTT.

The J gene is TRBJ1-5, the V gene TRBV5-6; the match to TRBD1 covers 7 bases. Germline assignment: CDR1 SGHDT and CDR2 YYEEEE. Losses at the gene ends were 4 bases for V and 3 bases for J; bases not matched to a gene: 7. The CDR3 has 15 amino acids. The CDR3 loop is CASSRGTAHNQPQHF. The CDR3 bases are TGTGCCAGCAGCCGGGGGACAGCCCACAATCAGCCCCAGCATTTT. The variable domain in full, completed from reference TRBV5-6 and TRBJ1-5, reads DAGVTQSPTHLIKTRGQQVTLRCSPKSGHDTVSWYQQALGQGPQFIFQYYEEEERQRGNFPDRFSGHQFPNYSSELNVNALLLGDSALYLCASSRGTAHNQPQHFGDGTRLSIL.

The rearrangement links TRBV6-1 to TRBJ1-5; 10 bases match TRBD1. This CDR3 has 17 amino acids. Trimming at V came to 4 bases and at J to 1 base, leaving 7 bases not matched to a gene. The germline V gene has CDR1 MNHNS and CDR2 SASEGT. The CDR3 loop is CASSGQGAPGSNQPQHF. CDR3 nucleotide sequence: TGTGCCAGCAGTGGACAGGGGGCGCCAGGAAGCAATCAGCCCCAGCATTTT.

CDR3 in amino acids: CASSPKTSGGGHEQFF. The CDR3 DNA reads TGTGCCAGCAGTCCTAAGACTAGCGGGGGTGGCCATGAGCAGTTCTTC. V is TRBV3-1 (or the pseudogene TRBV3-2) and J is TRBJ2-1; 12 bases fit TRBD2. Germline V lookup: CDR1 LGHDT, CDR2 YNNKEL (reference sequence). Trimming removed 6 bases from V and 8 bases from J; junction bases left unmatched: 11. The CDR3 runs 16 residues.

The CDR3 DNA follows: TGCGCCAGCAGTCCCCTAGCGGACGAGCAGTACTTC. It yields the protein CASSPLADEQYF. The chain links TRBV23-1 to TRBJ2-7; 7 bases are shared with TRBD2. TRBV23-1 is an ORF; its function is uncertain. The CDR3 contains 12 residues. Trimming took 4 bases from V and 5 from J; bases not matched to a gene: 2.

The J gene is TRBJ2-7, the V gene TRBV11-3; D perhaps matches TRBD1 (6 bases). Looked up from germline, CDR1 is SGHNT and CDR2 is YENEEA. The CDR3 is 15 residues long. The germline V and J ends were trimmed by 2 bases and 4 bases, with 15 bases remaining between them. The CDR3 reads CASSLSGTPLYEQYF. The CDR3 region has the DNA TGTGCCAGCAGCTTATCCGGGACACCTTTATACGAGCAGTACTTC. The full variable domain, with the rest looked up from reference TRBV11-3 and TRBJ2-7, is EAGVVQSPRYKIIEKKQPVAFWCNPISGHNTLYWYLQNLGQGPELLIRYENEEAVDDSQLPKDRFSAERLKGVDSTLKIQPAELGDSAVYLCASSLSGTPLYEQYFGPGTRLTVT.

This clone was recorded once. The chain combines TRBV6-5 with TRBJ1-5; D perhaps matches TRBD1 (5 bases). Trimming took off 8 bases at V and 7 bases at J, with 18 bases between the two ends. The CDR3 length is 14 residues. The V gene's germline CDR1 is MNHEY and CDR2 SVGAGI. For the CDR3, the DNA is TGTGCCAGCGGGCGTGGGGGGAATCGACAGCCCCAGCATTTT. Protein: CASGRGGNRQPQHF.

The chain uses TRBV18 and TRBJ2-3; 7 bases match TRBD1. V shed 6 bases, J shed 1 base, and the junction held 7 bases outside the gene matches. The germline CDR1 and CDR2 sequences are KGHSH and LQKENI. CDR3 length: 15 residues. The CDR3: CASSRNTGGTDTQYF. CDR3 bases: TGTGCCAGCTCCCGAAACACAGGGGGCACAGATACGCAGTATTTT.

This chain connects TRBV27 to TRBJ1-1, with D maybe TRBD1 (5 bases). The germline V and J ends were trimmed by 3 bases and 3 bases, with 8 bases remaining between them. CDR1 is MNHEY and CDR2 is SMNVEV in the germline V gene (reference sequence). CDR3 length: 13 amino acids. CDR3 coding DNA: TGTGCCAGCAGTTTGTCGGGGGACACTGAAGCTTTCTTT. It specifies CASSLSGDTEAFF.

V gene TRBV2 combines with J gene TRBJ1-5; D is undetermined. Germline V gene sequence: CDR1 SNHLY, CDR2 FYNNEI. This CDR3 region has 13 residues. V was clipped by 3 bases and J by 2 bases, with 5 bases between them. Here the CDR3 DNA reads TGTGCCAGCAGTGACAGTCGCAATCAGCCCCAGCATTTT. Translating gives CASSDSRNQPQHF.

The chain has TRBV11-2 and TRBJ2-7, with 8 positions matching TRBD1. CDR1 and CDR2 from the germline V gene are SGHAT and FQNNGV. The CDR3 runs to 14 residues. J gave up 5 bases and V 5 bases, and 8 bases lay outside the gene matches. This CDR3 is CASSRPRQGNEQYF. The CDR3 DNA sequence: TGTGCCAGCAGCCGACCAAGACAGGGGAACGAGCAGTACTTC. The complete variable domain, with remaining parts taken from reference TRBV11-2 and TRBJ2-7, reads EAGVAQSPRYKIIEKRQSVAFWCNPISGHATLYWYQQILGQGPKLLIQFQNNGVVDDSQLPKDRFSAERLKGVDSTLKIQPAKLEDSAVYLCASSRPRQGNEQYFGPGTRLTVT.

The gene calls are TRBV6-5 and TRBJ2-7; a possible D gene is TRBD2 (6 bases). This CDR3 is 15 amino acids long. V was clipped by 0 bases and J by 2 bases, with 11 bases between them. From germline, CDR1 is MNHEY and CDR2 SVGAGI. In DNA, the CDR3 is TGTGCCAGCAGTTACTCTTGGGGAGGCACCTACGAGCAGTACTTC. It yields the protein CASSYSWGGTYEQYF.

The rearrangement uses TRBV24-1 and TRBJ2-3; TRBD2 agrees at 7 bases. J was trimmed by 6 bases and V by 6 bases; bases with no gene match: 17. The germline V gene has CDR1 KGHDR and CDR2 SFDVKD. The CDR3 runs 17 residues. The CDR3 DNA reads TGTGCCACCAGTCTGGGAGGCGGGACTAACAACCCCGATACGCAGTATTTT. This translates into CATSLGGGTNNPDTQYF.

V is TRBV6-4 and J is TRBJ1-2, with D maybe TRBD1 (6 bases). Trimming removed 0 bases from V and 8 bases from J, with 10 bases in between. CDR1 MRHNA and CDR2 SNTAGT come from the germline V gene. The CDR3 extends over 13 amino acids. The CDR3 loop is CASSDSTQGGYTF. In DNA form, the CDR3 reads TGTGCCAGCAGTGACTCGACCCAGGGGGGCTACACCTTC.